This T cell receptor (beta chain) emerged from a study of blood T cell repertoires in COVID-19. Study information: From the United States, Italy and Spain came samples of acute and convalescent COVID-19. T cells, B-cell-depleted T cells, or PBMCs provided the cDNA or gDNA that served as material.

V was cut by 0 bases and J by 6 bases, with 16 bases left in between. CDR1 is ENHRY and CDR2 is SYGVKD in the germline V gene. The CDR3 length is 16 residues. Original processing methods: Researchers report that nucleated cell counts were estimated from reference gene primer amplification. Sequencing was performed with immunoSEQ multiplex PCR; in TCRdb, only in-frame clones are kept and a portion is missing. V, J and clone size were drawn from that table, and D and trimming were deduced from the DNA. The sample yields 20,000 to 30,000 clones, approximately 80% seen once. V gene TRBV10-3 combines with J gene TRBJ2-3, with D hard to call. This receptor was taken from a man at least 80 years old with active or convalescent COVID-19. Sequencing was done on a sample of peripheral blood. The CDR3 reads CAISESTRSPRDTQYF. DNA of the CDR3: TGTGCCATCAGTGAGTCGACCAGATCCCCGAGGGATACGCAGTATTTT.